The next 19 T cell receptor beta chains were all read from a single sample in a study of CD8 T cells in Susac syndrome. A quantity of about 0.5 to 1 ug RNA underwent reverse transcription using random hexamers. In TCRdb, the immunoSEQ multiplex PCR reads were re-called with MiXCR into one record per CDR3 protein. The sample carries some 200,000 distinct CDR3 sequences, 95% recorded once. The source material was CD8+ T cells from PBMCs. These receptors originate from a human donor with Susac syndrome.

The chain has TRBV30 and TRBJ2-7; D gene unclear. CDR3 length equals 15 residues. Trimming took off 0 bases at V and 2 bases at J, with 14 bases between the two ends. The germline V gene has CDR1 GTSNPN and CDR2 SVGIG (reference sequence). The CDR3 protein is CAWSVREFGTYEQYF. The CDR3 coding sequence is TGTGCCTGGAGTGTACGAGAGTTTGGAACCTACGAGCAGTACTTC.

V usage is TRBV7-8 and J usage is TRBJ2-4; D might be TRBD2 (5 bases). The CDR3 has 18 residues. Looked up from germline, CDR1 is SGHVS and CDR2 is FQNEAQ. Trimming cost V 2 bases and J 4 bases, with 21 bases left between them. The CDR3 is CASSLLITDGGLKNIQYF. CDR3 coding DNA: TGTGCCAGCAGCTTATTGATCACGGACGGAGGATTAAAAAACATTCAGTACTTC.

As DNA, the CDR3 is TGCGCCAGCAGCCTCCTTAGGGGGACCAATGAGCAGTTCTTC. It translates to CASSLLRGTNEQFF. The V and J genes are TRBV4-1 and TRBJ2-1, with D maybe TRBD1 (6 bases). From germline, CDR1 is MGHRA and CDR2 YSYEKL. The ends were cut back, 4 bases at V and 6 bases at J, with 13 bases in the middle. This CDR3 has 14 amino acids.

V and J are TRBV29-1 and TRBJ2-3; perhaps TRBD2 as D (5 bases). Germline assignment: CDR1 SQVTM and CDR2 ANQGSEA. CDR3 length: 15 residues. The V gene lost 4 bases and the J gene lost 0 bases, with 14 bases spanning the gap. The CDR3 here is CSVAPQRTSTDTQYF. DNA of the CDR3: TGCAGCGTTGCCCCCCAACGGACTAGCACAGATACGCAGTATTTT.

The chain carries TRBV4-1 and TRBJ2-3, with TRBD2 as a possible D gene (6 bases). The V and J ends lost 6 bases and 5 bases respectively, with 21 bases between them. CDR1 and CDR2 from the germline V gene are MGHRA and YSYEKL. CDR3 length equals 16 residues. The CDR3 spells CASSPLFSGPVDTQYF. The CDR3 DNA reads as TGCGCCAGCAGTCCGCTGTTTAGCGGACCTGTAGATACGCAGTATTTT.

The chain links TRBV7-9 to TRBJ2-1; possibly TRBD1 or TRBD2 for D (5 bases each). Germline V CDR1 and CDR2: SEHNR, FQNEAQ (reference sequence). Trimming took off 4 bases at V and 5 bases at J, with 12 bases between the two ends. The CDR3 runs 14 residues. The CDR3 spells CASSSRGSHNEQFF. Here the CDR3 DNA reads TGTGCCAGCAGCTCCCGGGGCAGCCACAATGAGCAGTTCTTC.

The rearrangement uses TRBV4-1 and TRBJ1-2; D uncertain. Germline CDR1 is MGHRA and CDR2 is YSYEKL. The length of the CDR3 is 15 residues. Deletions cut 0 bases from V and 2 bases from J, with 10 bases between. CDR3 in DNA: TGCGCCAGCAGCCAAGAGGGAGGGAGAAACTATGGCTACACCTTC. Translating gives CASSQEGGRNYGYTF.

This clonotype was found once. The V gene is TRBV9, the J gene TRBJ1-1; D ambiguous. The germline V and J ends were trimmed by 5 bases and 0 bases, with 11 bases remaining between them. The CDR3 runs to 14 residues. Germline values: CDR1 SGDLS, CDR2 YYNGEE. CDR3 loop: CASRDEKLNTEAFF. The CDR3 region has the DNA TGTGCCAGCAGGGACGAGAAGCTGAACACTGAAGCTTTCTTT. Full variable domain (remainder filled in from reference TRBV9 and TRBJ1-1): DSGVTQTPKHLITATGQRVTLRCSPRSGDLSVYWYQQSLDQGLQFLIQYYNGEERAKGNILERFSAQQFPDLHSELNLSSLELGDSALYFCASRDEKLNTEAFFGQGTRLTVV.

The chain has TRBV20-1 and TRBJ1-1; D not resolved. V was pared by 5 bases and J by 0 bases, with 22 bases between. The CDR3 length is 17 residues. CDR1 is DFQATT and CDR2 is SNEGSKA in the germline V gene (reference sequence). CDR3 nucleotide sequence: TGCAGTGCTGTTAATCAGGATCTCGGTTCGATGAACACTGAAGCTTTCTTT. It encodes CSAVNQDLGSMNTEAFF.

The chain joins TRBV29-1 to TRBJ2-5; tentatively, D is TRBD1 (5 bases). The CDR3 is made up of 14 amino acids. The germline V gene has CDR1 SQVTM and CDR2 ANQGSEA. Trimming shortened V by 0 bases and J by 2 bases, and 10 bases separated the two germline ends. CDR3 coding DNA: TGCAGCGTTGAAGATTGGGCAGGGCAAGAGACCCAGTACTTC. Translating it yields CSVEDWAGQETQYF. The whole variable domain, filled in from reference TRBV29-1 and TRBJ2-5, reads SAVISQKPSRDICQRGTSLTIQCQVDSQVTMMFWYRQQPGQSLTLIATANQGSEATYESGFVIDKFPISRPNLTFSTLTVSNMSPEDSSIYLCSVEDWAGQETQYFGPGTRLLVL.

The chain carries TRBV30 and TRBJ1-2, with 7 nucleotides matching TRBD1. V dropped 2 bases and J dropped 3; count of bases not matched to a gene: 9. Germline V lookup: CDR1 GTSNPN, CDR2 SVGIG (reference sequence). There are 15 residues in the CDR3. CDR3 amino acids: CAWSLYDRDHYGYTF. The CDR3 DNA reads TGTGCCTGGAGTCTCTACGACAGGGATCACTATGGCTACACCTTC.

This clonotype was seen only a few times. J is TRBJ2-7 and V is TRBV30; possible D gene TRBD2, 5 bases. Germline CDR1 reads GTSNPN; CDR2 reads SVGIG (reference sequence). Deletions cut 4 bases from V and 4 bases from J, with 20 bases between. This CDR3 spans 15 amino acids. The CDR3 sequence is CAWTGDEAAPYEQYF. The CDR3 nucleotides read TGTGCCTGGACCGGGGATGAGGCCGCCCCTTACGAGCAGTACTTC.

The chain links TRBV5-6 to TRBJ1-6; D unresolved. This CDR3 has 16 residues. V dropped 4 bases and J dropped 0 bases, with 11 bases sitting between them. Germline V gene data show CDR1 as SGHDT and CDR2 as YYEEEE. The chain's CDR3 is CASSLLGDSYNSPLHF. The CDR3 nucleotides read TGTGCCAGCAGCCTGCTCGGGGACTCCTATAATTCACCCCTCCACTTT.

The chain carries TRBV6-5 and TRBJ1-2; the match to TRBD1 covers 10 bases. V dropped 4 bases and J dropped 7; count of bases not matched to a gene: 6. This CDR3 is 14 amino acids long. Germline V gene lookup returns CDR1 MNHEY and CDR2 SVGAGI. The CDR3 protein is CASSLGTGAVGYTF. CDR3 bases: TGTGCCAGCAGTTTGGGGACAGGGGCTGTTGGCTACACCTTC.

This sequence joins TRBV12-3 or TRBV12-4 and TRBJ1-5, with 7 nucleotides matching TRBD1. The CDR3 contains 17 residues. J lost 8 bases, V lost 5 bases, and 18 bases had no gene match. CDR3 protein: CASSPTVDRAKDEPQHF. CDR3 bases: TGTGCCAGCAGTCCGACAGTCGACAGGGCAAAAGATGAGCCCCAGCATTTT.

This CDR3 reads CSAPRDTQYF. The DNA for the CDR3 is TGCAGTGCCCCCAGAGATACGCAGTATTTT. The chain carries TRBV20-1 and TRBJ2-3, with unresolved D. The CDR3 has 10 residues. Per the germline V gene, CDR1 is DFQATT and CDR2 is SNEGSKA (reference sequence). Trimming removed 6 bases at V and 5 bases at J, with 6 bases between.

This clonotype was detected once. This chain connects TRBV9 to TRBJ2-3, with D possibly matching TRBD2 (6 bases). In germline, CDR1 is SGDLS, CDR2 YYNGEE. CDR3 length: 16 residues. Trimming took 3 bases from V and 4 from J, leaving 18 bases between them. The chain's CDR3 is CASSAYSGEEPDTQYF. The CDR3 DNA sequence: TGTGCCAGCAGCGCCTATAGCGGAGAAGAGCCAGATACGCAGTATTTT.

The V and J genes are TRBV3-1 and TRBJ2-3, with 7 nucleotides matching TRBD2. J lost 4 bases, V lost 0 bases, and 7 bases had no gene match. Per the germline V gene, CDR1 is LGHDT and CDR2 is YNNKEL (reference sequence). The CDR3 totals 16 residues. The CDR3 nucleotides read TGTGCCAGCAGCCAAGATGTTGCGGGAGCTGCAGATACGCAGTATTTT. This encodes CASSQDVAGAADTQYF.

V gene TRBV9 combines with J gene TRBJ2-6; 11 bases fit TRBD1. Germline CDR1 and CDR2: SGDLS and YYNGEE. The CDR3 length is 18 residues. The V segment lost 3 bases and the J segment 0 bases; nucleotides outside the gene matches: 5. The CDR3 DNA follows: TGTGCCAGCAGCGAATGGACAGGGGGCCTCTCTGGGGCCAACGTCCTGACTTTC. Protein sequence: CASSEWTGGLSGANVLTF.